A selection of T cell receptor beta chains follows, all from one sample in a study of OX40 agonist ivuxolimab in advanced cancers. Profiled with immunoSEQ multiplex PCR; TCRdb holds only in-frame clones, not every one. The sample has 70,000 to 80,000 clones; about 81% are singletons. The material sequenced was CD4+ or CD8+ T cells sorted from blood, taken in a trial of the OX40 agonist ivuxolimab. Receptors originate from an adult with an advanced solid tumor such as melanoma, head and neck, liver or kidney cancer. CDR3s include the opening cysteine and the closing phenylalanine or tryptophan. Each record gives: J gene, CDR3 length, clone size, V gene, D gene, CDR3 protein, CDR3 DNA. A D gene is named only where the DNA matches it firmly. Only part of the rows carry a size: once, few, many, or a class if the clone is expanded.

TRBJ2-3,19,.,TRBV9,TRBD2,CASSGGGVSSGSSTDTQYF,TGTGCCAGCAGCGGGGGAGGGGTAAGCAGTGGATCTAGCACAGATACGCAGTATTTT
TRBJ1-4,15,.,TRBV6-6,TRBD1,CASSDPTGDDEKLFF,TGTGCCAGCAGTGACCCAACAGGGGATGATGAAAAACTGTTTTTT
TRBJ1-2,15,.,TRBV9,.,CASSVEIGYGSGYTF,TGTGCCAGCAGCGTAGAAATCGGATACGGATCTGGCTACACCTTC
TRBJ1-3,14,.,TRBV13,.,CASTDSYSGNTIYF,TGTGCCAGCACCGACAGCTACTCTGGAAACACCATATATTTT
TRBJ2-2,13,.,TRBV5-6,.,CASSLLESGELFF,TGTGCCAGCAGCTTACTAGAATCCGGGGAGCTGTTTTTT
TRBJ1-2,15,.,TRBV6-6,.,CASSYLGQANYGYTF,TGTGCCAGCAGTTATTTGGGGCAGGCTAACTATGGCTACACCTTC
TRBJ2-5,14,.,TRBV7-6,.,CASSLGTAQETQYF,TGTGCCAGCAGCCTCGGGACGGCTCAAGAGACCCAGTACTTC
TRBJ2-7,13,.,TRBV18,.,CASSHENYSEQYF,TGTGCCAGCTCCCACGAAAACTATAGCGAGCAGTACTTC
TRBJ2-7,15,.,TRBV19,.,CASSISPGVAYEQYF,TGTGCCAGTAGTATCTCTCCAGGGGTGGCCTACGAGCAGTACTTC
TRBJ1-1,14,once,TRBV5-4,.,CASSFSRSNTEAFF,TGTGCCAGCAGCTTCAGTCGGTCGAACACTGAAGCTTTCTTT
TRBJ2-5,15,.,TRBV5-6,TRBD2,CASSLVAGGRETQYF,TGTGCCAGCAGCTTAGTAGCGGGAGGTCGAGAGACCCAGTACTTC
TRBJ2-1,16,.,TRBV4-1,TRBD2,CASSWGLAGGYNEQFF,TGCGCCAGCAGCTGGGGGCTAGCGGGGGGTTACAATGAGCAGTTCTTC
TRBJ2-1,11,.,TRBV25-1,.,CASSDRLEQFF,TGTGCCAGCAGTGATCGACTTGAGCAGTTCTTC
TRBJ1-1,13,once,TRBV7-3,.,CASSFSMNTEAFF,TGTGCCAGCAGCTTTTCAATGAACACTGAAGCTTTCTTT
TRBJ2-5,20,.,TRBV7-8,TRBD2,CASSDSEGPSGSEFQETQYF,TGTGCCAGCAGCGATTCCGAGGGGCCTAGCGGGAGTGAGTTCCAAGAGACCCAGTACTTC
TRBJ2-7,14,.,TRBV6-1,.,CASSLRDISYEQYF,TGTGCCAGCAGTCTCCGGGACATTTCCTACGAGCAGTACTTC
TRBJ2-2,11,few,TRBV11-2,.,CASSLSGELFF,TGTGCCAGCAGCTTATCCGGGGAGCTGTTTTTT
TRBJ2-7,14,.,TRBV29-1,TRBD2,CSVAGGGLSYEQYF,TGCAGCGTGGCCGGGGGGGGCCTTTCCTACGAGCAGTACTTC
TRBJ1-5,15,many,TRBV25-1,.,CASSESQIVNQPQHF,TGTGCCAGCAGTGAATCACAGATAGTTAATCAGCCCCAGCATTTT
TRBJ2-7,13,.,TRBV7-9,TRBD1,CASRTGTTYEQYF,TGTGCCAGTAGGACAGGGACAACCTACGAGCAGTACTTC
TRBJ2-5,12,.,TRBV19,.,CASSNRQSGQYF,TGTGCCAGTAGTAACAGACAATCCGGGCAGTACTTC
TRBJ2-5,15,.,TRBV18,.,CASSPTAGLQETQYF,TGTGCCAGCTCACCGACAGCGGGTCTCCAAGAGACCCAGTACTTC
TRBJ2-5,15,.,TRBV4-2,.,CASSQERGGQETQYF,TGTGCCAGCAGCCAAGAAAGGGGGGGCCAAGAGACCCAGTACTTC
TRBJ2-1,13,.,TRBV7-3,.,CASSLTEYNEQFF,TGTGCCAGCAGCTTGACGGAGTACAATGAGCAGTTCTTC
TRBJ2-7,13,.,TRBV11-2,.,CASRASAAGEQYF,TGTGCCAGCAGGGCCTCCGCGGCCGGCGAGCAGTACTTC
TRBJ2-3,12,.,TRBV2,.,CASSDRADTQYF,TGTGCCAGCAGTGACAGGGCAGATACGCAGTATTTT
TRBJ2-7,15,.,TRBV11-2,TRBD1,CASSSLGTGALEQYF,TGTGCCAGCAGCTCCCTCGGGACAGGAGCCTTGGAGCAGTACTTC
TRBJ2-3,15,.,TRBV29-1,TRBD2,CSVSRNGGRADTQYF,TGCAGCGTTAGCCGGAATGGCGGGAGGGCAGATACGCAGTATTTT
TRBJ1-5,11,.,TRBV5-8,.,CASSFIQPQHF,TGTGCCAGCAGCTTTATTCAGCCCCAGCATTTT
TRBJ1-4,13,few,TRBV25-1,TRBD1,CASSEFSRGKLFF,TGTGCCAGCAGTGAATTCTCCAGGGGGAAACTGTTTTTT
TRBJ1-4,14,.,TRBV19,TRBD1,CASSLTGGAEKLFF,TGTGCCAGTAGCCTAACAGGGGGCGCGGAAAAACTGTTTTTT
TRBJ1-6,14,few,TRBV6-5,.,CASSYSQGSAPLHF,TGTGCCAGCAGTTACTCGCAGGGATCGGCACCCCTCCACTTT
TRBJ2-7,13,.,TRBV28,.,CASSLGPAHEQYF,TGTGCCAGCAGTTTAGGGCCAGCCCACGAGCAGTACTTC
TRBJ2-1,12,few,TRBV10-3,.,CATRDFYNEQFF,TGTGCCACAAGGGACTTCTACAATGAGCAGTTCTTC
TRBJ1-2,11,.,TRBV2,TRBD1,CASADRGGYTF,TGTGCCAGCGCCGACAGGGGTGGCTACACCTTC
TRBJ2-3,15,once,TRBV7-2,.,CASSLSSSSTDTQYF,TGTGCCAGCAGCTTATCGAGCTCTAGCACAGATACGCAGTATTTT
TRBJ1-5,16,.,TRBV27,.,CASSSLGGGERQPQHF,TGTGCCAGCAGTTCACTGGGCGGGGGTGAAAGACAGCCCCAGCATTTT
TRBJ2-1,15,.,TRBV5-4,TRBD2,CASSLLAGGFNEQFF,TGTGCCAGCAGCTTGTTAGCGGGAGGCTTCAATGAGCAGTTCTTC
TRBJ1-2,14,once,TRBV27,.,CASSQEASIRGYTF,TGTGCCAGCAGTCAAGAGGCCAGTATAAGAGGCTACACCTTC
TRBJ2-2,15,.,TRBV9,.,CASRVSPTNTGELFF,TGTGCCAGCAGGGTAAGCCCCACGAACACCGGGGAGCTGTTTTTT
TRBJ1-5,15,few,TRBV18,.,CASSPQGVGNQPQHF,TGTGCCAGCTCACCACAGGGGGTAGGTAATCAGCCCCAGCATTTT
TRBJ2-7,15,once,TRBV6-5,TRBD2,CASSYDLAGGYEQYF,TGTGCCAGCAGTTACGACCTAGCGGGAGGCTACGAGCAGTACTTC
TRBJ2-1,13,.,TRBV10-3,.,CAISNGQRDEQFF,TGTGCCATCAGTAATGGACAGAGGGATGAGCAGTTCTTC
TRBJ1-6,14,few,TRBV2,TRBD1,CASRNRDSYSPLHF,TGTGCCAGCAGAAATAGGGACAGCTATTCACCCCTCCACTTT
TRBJ2-3,14,.,TRBV5-1,.,CASSLASLGDTQYF,TGCGCCAGCAGCTTGGCAAGTTTAGGGGATACGCAGTATTTT
TRBJ1-2,14,.,TRBV5-1,.,CASSLYSSNYGYTF,TGCGCCAGCAGCTTATACTCCTCGAACTATGGCTACACCTTC
TRBJ2-3,19,.,TRBV5-1,TRBD2,CASSSNPGLAGGYTDTQYF,TGCGCCAGCAGCTCAAATCCGGGACTAGCGGGGGGATACACAGATACGCAGTATTTT
TRBJ2-1,13,.,TRBV11-2,.,CASSFGPLNEQFF,TGTGCCAGCAGCTTCGGGCCGCTCAATGAGCAGTTCTTC
TRBJ2-7,14,.,TRBV11-3,.,CASSGDGYLDEQYF,TGTGCCAGCAGCGGTGACGGATACCTAGACGAGCAGTACTTC
TRBJ2-7,16,.,TRBV12-5,TRBD2,CASGLATLAGDYEQYF,TGTGCTAGTGGTTTGGCTACACTAGCGGGGGACTACGAGCAGTACTTC
TRBJ2-2,14,once,TRBV4-3,.,CASSQGLGPGELFF,TGCGCCAGCAGCCAAGGGCTGGGTCCCGGGGAGCTGTTTTTT
TRBJ1-1,17,.,TRBV11-2,TRBD1,CASRLQPTGTVNTEAFF,TGTGCCAGCAGATTACAACCGACCGGGACAGTGAACACTGAAGCTTTCTTT
TRBJ1-1,14,.,TRBV7-9,.,CASSVQGVNTEAFF,TGTGCCAGCAGCGTACAGGGAGTGAACACTGAAGCTTTCTTT
TRBJ1-6,13,.,TRBV19,.,CASSPRNNSPLHF,TGTGCCAGTAGTCCAAGGAATAATTCACCCCTCCACTTT
TRBJ2-3,16,.,TRBV18,.,CASSPRRGSSGDTQYF,TGTGCCAGCTCACCTCGTCGGGGGTCCAGTGGAGATACGCAGTATTTT
TRBJ1-1,16,many,TRBV7-9,.,CASSLKISRYNTEAFF,TGTGCCAGCAGCTTAAAGATAAGTCGGTATAACACTGAAGCTTTCTTT
TRBJ1-6,15,few,TRBV9,.,CASTRDGDYNSPLHF,TGTGCCAGCACCCGGGACGGGGACTATAATTCACCCCTCCACTTT
TRBJ1-2,11,few,TRBV30,.,CAWSHSYGYTF,TGTGCCTGGAGTCATAGTTATGGCTACACCTTC
TRBJ2-7,14,.,TRBV5-1,.,CASSQREGGDEQYF,TGCGCCAGCAGCCAGAGGGAGGGGGGGGACGAGCAGTACTTC